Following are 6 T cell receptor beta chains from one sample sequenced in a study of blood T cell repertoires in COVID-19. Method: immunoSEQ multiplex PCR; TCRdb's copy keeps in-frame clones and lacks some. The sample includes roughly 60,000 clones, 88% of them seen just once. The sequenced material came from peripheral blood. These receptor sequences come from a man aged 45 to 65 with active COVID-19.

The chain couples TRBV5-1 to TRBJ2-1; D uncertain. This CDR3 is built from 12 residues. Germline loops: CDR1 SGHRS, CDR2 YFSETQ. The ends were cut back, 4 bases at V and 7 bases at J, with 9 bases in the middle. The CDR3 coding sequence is TGCGCCAGCAGCGACACGGCTAATGAGCAGTTCTTC. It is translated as CASSDTANEQFF.

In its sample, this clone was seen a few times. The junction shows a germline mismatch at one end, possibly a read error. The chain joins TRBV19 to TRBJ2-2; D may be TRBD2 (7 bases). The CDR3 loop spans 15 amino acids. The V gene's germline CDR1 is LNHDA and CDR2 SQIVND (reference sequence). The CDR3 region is CASSIGTGGTRELFF. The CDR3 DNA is TGTGCCAGTAGTATCGGTACGGGGGGCACCCGGGAGCTGTTTTTT.

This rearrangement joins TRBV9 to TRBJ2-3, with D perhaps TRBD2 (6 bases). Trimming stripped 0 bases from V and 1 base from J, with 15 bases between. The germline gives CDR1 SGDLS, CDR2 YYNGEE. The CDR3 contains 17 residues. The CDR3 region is CASSVVPIGGGTDTQYF. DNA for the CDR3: TGTGCCAGCAGCGTAGTACCGATCGGGGGTGGCACAGATACGCAGTATTTT. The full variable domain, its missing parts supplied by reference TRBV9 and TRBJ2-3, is DSGVTQTPKHLITATGQRVTLRCSPRSGDLSVYWYQQSLDQGLQFLIQYYNGEERAKGNILERFSAQQFPDLHSELNLSSLELGDSALYFCASSVVPIGGGTDTQYFGPGTRLTVL.

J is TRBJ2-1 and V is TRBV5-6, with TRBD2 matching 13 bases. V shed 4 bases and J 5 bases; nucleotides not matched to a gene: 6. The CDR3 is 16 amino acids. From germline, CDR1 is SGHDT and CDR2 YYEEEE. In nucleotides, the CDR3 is TGTGCCAGCAGCGGCCTGGGGACTAGCGGGGACAATGAGCAGTTCTTC. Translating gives CASSGLGTSGDNEQFF.

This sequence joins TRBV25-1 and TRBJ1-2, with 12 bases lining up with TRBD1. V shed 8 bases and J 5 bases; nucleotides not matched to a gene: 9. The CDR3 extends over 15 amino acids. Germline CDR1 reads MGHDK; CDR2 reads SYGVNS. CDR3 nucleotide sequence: TGTGCCAGCTCCCCCGGGACAGGGGGCGCGTATGGCTACACCTTC. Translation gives CASSPGTGGAYGYTF.

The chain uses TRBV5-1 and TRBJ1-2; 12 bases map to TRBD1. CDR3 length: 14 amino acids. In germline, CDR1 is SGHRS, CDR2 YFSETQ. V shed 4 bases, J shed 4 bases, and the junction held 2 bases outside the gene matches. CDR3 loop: CASSEGQGAYGYTF. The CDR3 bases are TGCGCCAGCAGCGAGGGACAGGGGGCCTATGGCTACACCTTC.